Below, 24 T cell receptor beta chains from the same sample are listed, as sequenced in a study of T cells in Graves' hyperthyroidism and ophthalmopathy. Amplified TCR beta CDR3 regions derived from RNA transcripts. An initial round of RT-PCR targeting the TCR CDR3 relied on the HTBI primer set. One entry per CDR3 protein, called by TCRdb with MiXCR from the multiplex PCR reads. The sample carries approximately 400,000 distinct CDR3 sequences, more than 15% recorded once. The sample comprised blood. The receptors derive from a woman under 30 with Graves' hyperthyroidism that later progressed to Graves' ophthalmopathy.

Many counts were recorded for this clonotype. V gene TRBV20-1 combines with J gene TRBJ2-7, with 7 bases identical to TRBD1. Trimming took 3 bases from V and 6 from J; bases not matched to a gene: 8. Germline CDR1 reads DFQATT; CDR2 reads SNEGSKA (reference sequence). This CDR3 has 13 residues. The CDR3 DNA reads as TGCAGTGCTAGTTACAGGGGCGCGGGCGAGCAGTACTTC. It encodes CSASYRGAGEQYF.

In this sample, this clonotype turned up many times. The rearrangement joins TRBV5-1 to TRBJ2-7, with D tentatively TRBD1 (6 bases). V was trimmed by 4 bases and J by 1 base, leaving 15 bases between them. The germline V gene has CDR1 SGHRS and CDR2 YFSETQ. The length of the CDR3 is 15 residues. CDR3 bases: TGCGCCAGCAGCCAAAAACAGGGTGGGTCCTACGAGCAGTACTTC. Its protein is CASSQKQGGSYEQYF.

This clonotype was observed at least ten times. V gene TRBV3-1 combines with J gene TRBJ2-5; D is undetermined. Between the trimmed V and J ends, which lost 0 bases and 4 bases, there was a span of 12 bases. This CDR3 has 15 residues. Germline V gene data show CDR1 as LGHDT and CDR2 as YNNKEL (reference sequence). The CDR3 spells CASSQEDIVRETQYF. The DNA for the CDR3 is TGTGCCAGCAGCCAAGAGGATATAGTGAGAGAGACCCAGTACTTC.

This clonotype was observed a handful of times. This chain connects TRBV19 to TRBJ2-3, with D possibly matching TRBD2 (5 bases). This CDR3 has 18 residues. CDR1 and CDR2 from the germline V gene are LNHDA and SQIVND (reference sequence). Trimming removed 3 bases at V and 0 bases at J, with 19 bases between. CDR3 in DNA: TGTGCCAGTAGTATGGAGTTTATCGGGCGAGGGAGCACAGATACGCAGTATTTT. It yields the protein CASSMEFIGRGSTDTQYF.

The sample holds many counts of this clonotype. The rearrangement uses TRBV11-2 and TRBJ2-1; D uncertain. The CDR3 covers 14 residues. Germline V gene data show CDR1 as SGHAT and CDR2 as FQNNGV. Trimming cost V 2 bases and J 4 bases, with 9 bases left between them. The CDR3, as DNA: TGTGCCAGCAGCTTACGTGGCCGTTACAATGAGCAGTTCTTC. Its translation: CASSLRGRYNEQFF. Full variable domain (outside the CDR3, taken from reference TRBV11-2 and TRBJ2-1): EAGVAQSPRYKIIEKRQSVAFWCNPISGHATLYWYQQILGQGPKLLIQFQNNGVVDDSQLPKDRFSAERLKGVDSTLKIQPAKLEDSAVYLCASSLRGRYNEQFFGPGTRLTVL.

The chain uses TRBV10-3 and TRBJ2-3; D remains unclear. CDR3 length equals 11 residues. Germline V gene lookup returns CDR1 ENHRY and CDR2 SYGVKD. Trimming removed 6 bases from V and 3 bases from J, with 4 bases in between. The CDR3 DNA reads as TGTGCCATCAGAACAACAGATACGCAGTATTTT. It specifies CAIRTTDTQYF.

V usage is TRBV10-3 and J usage is TRBJ2-3; D is possibly TRBD2 (6 bases). CDR3 size: 15 residues. Germline assignment: CDR1 ENHRY and CDR2 SYGVKD. Trimming removed 2 bases from V and 0 bases from J, with 9 bases in between. The CDR3: CAISEPSESTDTQYF. The CDR3 nucleotides read TGTGCCATCAGTGAGCCTAGCGAAAGCACAGATACGCAGTATTTT.

This rearrangement joins TRBV6-2 or TRBV6-3 to TRBJ1-1; TRBD1 is a possible D gene (5 bases). V lost 7 bases and J 3 bases, leaving 18 bases between the germline ends. Germline CDR1 reads MNHEY; CDR2 reads SVGEGT. The CDR3 spans 15 residues. The CDR3 coding sequence is TGTGCCAGCACCATGACAGCCTCTGGGGACACTGAAGCTTTCTTT. Its protein is CASTMTASGDTEAFF.

This clonotype was seen at least ten times. The V gene is TRBV20-1, the J gene TRBJ2-3, with a possible D match to TRBD1 (5 bases). The V gene's germline CDR1 is DFQATT and CDR2 SNEGSKA (reference sequence). V lost 1 base, J lost 2 bases, and 10 bases lay in between. The CDR3 loop spans 14 amino acids. CDR3: CSARGQPATDTQYF. CDR3 coding DNA: TGCAGTGCTAGAGGACAGCCTGCCACAGATACGCAGTATTTT.

This clonotype occurred a few times. The rearrangement uses TRBV7-9 and TRBJ2-1, with 11 bases fitting TRBD1. J lost 7 bases, V lost 7 bases, and 12 bases had no gene match. The V gene's germline CDR1 is SEHNR and CDR2 FQNEAQ (reference sequence). The CDR3 loop spans 16 amino acids. The CDR3 bases are TGTGCCAGCATACTGCAACCGGACAGGGGGCGAAATGAGCAGTTCTTC. It yields the protein CASILQPDRGRNEQFF.

This chain connects TRBV19 to TRBJ2-7, with D perhaps matching TRBD1 or TRBD2 (5 bases each). Germline V gives CDR1 LNHDA, CDR2 SQIVND (reference sequence). This CDR3 has 15 residues. Trimming took 9 bases from V and 2 from J, leaving 20 bases between them. CDR3 sequence (DNA): TGTGCCAGGGTTAAAGGGACCACTCCGCCCTACGAGCAGTACTTC. It translates to CARVKGTTPPYEQYF.

The genes are TRBV3-1 and TRBJ2-5; the D is unclear. CDR1 LGHDT and CDR2 YNNKEL come from the germline V gene (reference sequence). The CDR3 spans 15 residues. With 3 bases removed from V and 1 base from J, the gap between germline ends came to 12 bases. CDR3 region: CASSQFQDPQETQYF. Here the CDR3 DNA reads TGTGCCAGCAGCCAGTTTCAGGATCCCCAAGAGACCCAGTACTTC.

There are many counts of this clonotype. The J gene is TRBJ2-7, the V gene TRBV20-1, with D tentatively TRBD1 or TRBD2 (5 bases each). The CDR3 consists of 15 residues. V lost 3 bases and J 4 bases, leaving 19 bases between the germline ends. The germline gives CDR1 DFQATT, CDR2 SNEGSKA (reference sequence). The CDR3 DNA sequence: TGCAGTGCTAGCCAACGGGGCAGGGTACGGTACGAGCAGTACTTC. Protein product: CSASQRGRVRYEQYF.

This clonotype occurred many times. The V call is TRBV12-3 or TRBV12-4, the J call TRBJ1-5; D not resolved. With 5 bases removed from V and 4 bases from J, the gap between germline ends came to 6 bases. The CDR3 extends over 12 amino acids. The chain's CDR3 is CASSPLNQPQHF. In nucleotides, the CDR3 is TGTGCCAGCAGTCCACTGAATCAGCCCCAGCATTTT.

Ten or more counts support this clonotype. The V and J genes are TRBV15 and TRBJ2-7, with D unresolved. The CDR3 consists of 14 residues. Trimming left V 3 bases short and J 0 bases short, with 9 bases between. CDR1 is LNHNV, CDR2 YYDKDF, per germline (reference sequence). The CDR3 nucleotides are TGTGCCACCAGCAGGCAGGCTAGCTCCTACGAGCAGTACTTC. Residues: CATSRQASSYEQYF.

The genes are TRBV3-1 and TRBJ2-7, with D hard to call. This CDR3 is built from 13 residues. The V end lost 4 bases, the J end lost 3 bases, and 10 bases lay between the germline ends. Germline V gene sequence: CDR1 LGHDT, CDR2 YNNKEL (reference sequence). CDR3 nucleotides: TGTGCCAGCAGCCCGGACCAATTCTACGAGCAGTACTTC. Translating gives CASSPDQFYEQYF.

This clonotype was counted a few times. The V call is TRBV6-6, the J call TRBJ1-1; perhaps TRBD1 as D (6 bases). Trimming took off 2 bases at V and 11 bases at J, with 12 bases between the two ends. CDR1 MNHNY and CDR2 SVGAGI come from the germline V gene (reference sequence). CDR3 length: 12 amino acids. CDR3 amino acids: CASSYGDNRAFF. The CDR3 bases are TGTGCCAGCAGTTACGGGGACAATCGGGCTTTCTTT.

In its sample, this clonotype was seen many times. J is TRBJ2-1 and V is TRBV28, with D possibly being TRBD1 or TRBD2 (5 bases each). CDR3 length: 13 residues. Germline CDR1 and CDR2: MDHEN and SYDVKM. V gave up 2 bases and J gave up 6 bases, with 8 bases separating them. CDR3 nucleotides: TGTGCCAGCAGTTTAGGGGGTCGCAATGAGCAGTTCTTC. Translation: CASSLGGRNEQFF.

This clonotype appeared many times. The chain has TRBV20-1 and TRBJ2-2; the D call may be TRBD1 or TRBD2 (5 bases each). CDR1 is DFQATT, CDR2 SNEGSKA, per germline (reference sequence). The CDR3 has 16 amino acids. V dropped 2 bases and J dropped 4 bases, with 17 bases sitting between them. The CDR3 sequence is CSARLGTARSTGELFF. The CDR3 DNA is TGCAGTGCTAGACTCGGGACCGCGCGAAGCACCGGGGAGCTGTTTTTT.

This clonotype was picked up a small number of times. The chain couples TRBV11-2 to TRBJ2-7; D is perhaps TRBD1 or TRBD2 (5 bases each). CDR3 size: 15 residues. Trimming removed 5 bases from V and 3 bases from J, with 17 bases in between. CDR1 is SGHAT and CDR2 is FQNNGV in the germline V gene. The CDR3 loop is CASSPGTDSRYEQYF. The CDR3 nucleotides are TGTGCCAGCAGCCCGGGGACCGACTCCCGCTACGAGCAGTACTTC.

Concerning this clonotype: A read error may be the cause here, since a much bigger clone is one base away. The rearrangement uses TRBV7-9 and TRBJ1-1, with 10 bases aligning to TRBD1. Germline CDR1 SEHNR, CDR2 FQNEAQ (reference sequence). The CDR3 runs 18 residues. The CDR3 loop is CANSALTDRGRVNTEAFF. Written as DNA, the CDR3 is TGTGCCAACAGCGCCTTAACCGACAGGGGGCGAGTGAACACTGAAGCTTTCTTT. The entire variable domain, with the rest obtained from reference TRBV7-9 and TRBJ1-1, is as follows: DTGVSQNPRHKITKRGQNVTFRCDPISEHNRLYWYRQTLGQGPEFLTYFQNEAQLEKSRLLSDRFSAERPKGSFSTLEIQRTEQGDSAMYLCANSALTDRGRVNTEAFFGQGTRLTVV.

This clonotype was detected ten times or more. CDR3 coding DNA: TGTGCCAGCAGTGAAATAGGGCTCGGCAATCAGCCCCAGCATTTT. Its protein is CASSEIGLGNQPQHF. The chain recombines TRBV2 with TRBJ1-5; no definite D call. The CDR3 contains 15 residues. Germline V gene sequence: CDR1 SNHLY, CDR2 FYNNEI. V lost 2 bases to trimming and J lost 2 bases, with 10 bases between them.

This clonotype has more than one count but fewer than ten. This chain joins TRBV5-1 and TRBJ2-1; either TRBD1 or TRBD2 may supply D (6 bases each). V lost 5 bases, J lost 4 bases, and 16 bases lay in between. Per germline, CDR1 SGHRS and CDR2 YFSETQ. This CDR3 has 15 residues. CDR3 residues: CASRQGRETYNEQFF. CDR3 in DNA: TGCGCCAGCAGACAGGGACGGGAGACTTACAATGAGCAGTTCTTC.

Details on this clonotype: One base away lies a much larger clone, so this may be a sequencing read error. The CDR3 sequence is CASSSRDWGKENLFF. CDR3 nucleotides: TGTGCCAGCAGCTCTCGGGACTGGGGAAAGGAAAACCTGTTTTTT. V and J are TRBV13 and TRBJ1-4; D may be TRBD1 (5 bases). Germline lookup yields CDR1 PRHDT and CDR2 FYEKMQ (reference sequence). The CDR3 spans 15 residues.